Below, 27 T cell receptor beta chains from the same sample are listed, as sequenced in a study of CXCR3-negative and CXCR3-positive naive CD8 T cells. The authors prepared UMI-labeled TRB cDNA libraries by 5' RACE. After re-calling the 5' RACE reads, TCRdb lists one entry per CDR3 protein, DNA absent. Its table lists tens of thousands of distinct CDR3 sequences. The specimen sequenced was memory CD8+ T cells from blood. Source of these receptors: a human donor in good health. Some clones in this sample may be carry-over from other donors' samples.

In terms of frequency, this clonotype is medium-sized (0.01 to 0.1%). The J gene is TRBJ1-1, the V gene TRBV6-1. This CDR3 has 14 residues. Germline V gives CDR1 MNHNS, CDR2 SASEGT. CDR3 in amino acids: CASSEAVENTEAFF.

The chain uses TRBV20-1 and TRBJ2-2; the D call of TRBD2 rests on TCRdb alone, since no DNA is present to check it. This CDR3 spans 15 amino acids. The V gene's germline CDR1 is DFQATT and CDR2 SNEGSKA (reference sequence). CDR3 sequence: CSARGTDGDAGELFF.

This sequence joins TRBV4-3 and TRBJ1-6; absent DNA, TCRdb's TRBD1 call cannot be checked. The germline V gene encodes CDR1 LGHNA and CDR2 YSLEER. The CDR3 length is 17 residues. CDR3 region: CASSQVGTGAYNSPLHF.

This rearrangement joins TRBV29-1 to TRBJ1-1; TCRdb designates TRBD1, a call that cannot be tested without DNA. Germline CDR1 and CDR2: SQVTM and ANQGSEA. This CDR3 contains 13 residues. The CDR3 reads CSVDGQPNTEAFF.

CDR3 sequence reads: CASGGTPANYGYTF. This chain joins TRBV9 and TRBJ1-2; TCRdb's assignment of TRBD1 cannot be checked, as there is no DNA. The V gene's germline CDR1 is SGDLS and CDR2 YYNGEE. The CDR3 has 14 amino acids.

The chain couples TRBV28 to TRBJ1-3. The germline V gene has CDR1 MDHEN and CDR2 SYDVKM. This CDR3 is built from 16 residues. This chain's CDR3 is CASSSPDGSSGNTIYF.

The rearrangement uses TRBV20-1 and TRBJ2-1; checking the TCRdb D call of TRBD2 is not possible without DNA. Germline V CDR1 and CDR2: DFQATT, SNEGSKA (reference sequence). This CDR3 comprises 14 residues. The CDR3 region is CSASRASGPHEQFF.

This sequence joins TRBV29-1 and TRBJ2-1; the D gene TCRdb calls, TRBD1, cannot be checked with no DNA. CDR1 and CDR2 (germline): SQVTM, ANQGSEA. The CDR3 sequence is 19 residues long. The CDR3 protein is CSAGTGHASDLGPYNEQFF.

The genes are TRBV6-1 and TRBJ2-3; TCRdb designates TRBD2, a call that cannot be tested without DNA. Germline assignment: CDR1 MNHNS and CDR2 SASEGT. The CDR3 is made up of 17 amino acids. The CDR3 sequence: CASSQTLAGEAPDTQYF.

This chain links TRBV6-4 with TRBJ2-6; TCRdb names TRBD1, which stays unverified in the absence of DNA. This CDR3 is built from 16 residues. Germline loops: CDR1 MRHNA, CDR2 SNTAGT. CDR3 protein: CASSEDTSSGANVLTF.

V usage is TRBV7-3 and J usage is TRBJ2-1; the TCRdb call, TRBD2, lacks DNA for checking. In germline, CDR1 is SGHTA, CDR2 FQGTGA. The CDR3 runs 15 residues. The CDR3 loop reads CASSPLAGGFDEQFF.

This rearrangement joins TRBV9 to TRBJ2-7; TCRdb calls TRBD1, which cannot be checked without DNA. The length of the CDR3 is 16 residues. CDR1 is SGDLS and CDR2 is YYNGEE in the germline V gene. The CDR3 region is CASSDDRTLISYEQYF.

The rearrangement joins TRBV20-1 to TRBJ2-7; with no DNA, the TCRdb D assignment of TRBD2 cannot be verified. Germline CDR1 and CDR2: DFQATT and SNEGSKA (reference sequence). The CDR3 extends over 14 amino acids. CDR3 sequence reads: CSAGSTVPSYEQYF.

The chain recombines TRBV29-1 with TRBJ2-7. This CDR3 is 14 amino acids long. Germline V CDR1 and CDR2: SQVTM, ANQGSEA. CDR3 sequence: CSVLPDLPTYEQYF.

This rearrangement joins TRBV7-9 to TRBJ1-1. Germline-derived CDR1 and CDR2 are SEHNR and FQNEAQ (reference sequence). The CDR3 is made up of 11 amino acids. This chain's CDR3 is CASSLTPEAFF.

CDR3 amino acids: CASSFGTKNIQYF. The rearrangement links TRBV12-3 or TRBV12-4 to TRBJ2-4. The CDR3 extends over 13 amino acids.

This chain uses TRBV2 with TRBJ2-3; without DNA, the TCRdb call of TRBD2 cannot be checked. The CDR3 loop spans 16 amino acids. Germline-derived CDR1 and CDR2 are SNHLY and FYNNEI. The CDR3: CASSERLAGRADTQYF.

The chain has TRBV5-1 and TRBJ2-1; the D call of TRBD1 rests on TCRdb alone, since no DNA is present to check it. Per germline, CDR1 SGHRS and CDR2 YFSETQ. This CDR3 has 16 residues. CDR3 residues: CASSLTGVLSYNEQFF.

The gene calls are TRBV11-2 and TRBJ1-2. This CDR3 has 15 residues. From germline, CDR1 is SGHAT and CDR2 FQNNGV. The CDR3 here is CASSLQPETNYGYTF.

This rearrangement joins TRBV6-2 or TRBV6-3 to TRBJ2-3; TCRdb reports TRBD2, a call that lacks DNA to check it against. The CDR3 covers 15 residues. Germline CDR1 is MNHEY and CDR2 is SVGEGT. CDR3 loop: CASSYSGGVTDTQYF.

This chain connects TRBV5-1 to TRBJ2-5; TCRdb calls TRBD1, which cannot be checked without DNA. The CDR3 sequence is 14 residues long. CDR1 is SGHRS, CDR2 YFSETQ, per germline. The CDR3 region is CASSFYRGMETQYF.

The J gene is TRBJ2-7, the V gene TRBV29-1; without DNA, the TCRdb call of TRBD2 cannot be checked. The CDR3 runs 18 residues. The germline gives CDR1 SQVTM, CDR2 ANQGSEA. The CDR3 spells CSARDGGFPTGGSYEQYF.

J is TRBJ1-5 and V is TRBV7-2. Germline-derived CDR1 and CDR2 are SGHTA and FQGNSA. The CDR3 runs to 13 residues. The CDR3 protein is CASSPVNHQPQHF.

This chain connects TRBV6-5 to TRBJ2-7; TCRdb returns TRBD1, unconfirmable since there is no DNA. Germline CDR1 is MNHEY and CDR2 is SVGAGI. CDR3 size: 14 residues. The CDR3 region is CASSPRERGNEQYF.

The chain carries TRBV12-3 or TRBV12-4 and TRBJ2-1; TCRdb names TRBD1, which stays unverified in the absence of DNA. The CDR3 runs to 16 residues. CDR3 in amino acids: CASSLAGTSSYNEQFF.

V is TRBV13 and J is TRBJ2-7. Germline assignment: CDR1 PRHDT and CDR2 FYEKMQ (reference sequence). The CDR3 extends over 13 amino acids. CDR3 residues: CASSPKSSYEQYF. The whole variable domain, filled in from reference TRBV13 and TRBJ2-7, reads AAGVIQSPRHLIKEKRETATLKCYPIPRHDTVYWYQQGPGQDPQFLISFYEKMQSDKGSIPDRFSAQQFSDYHSELNMSSLELGDSALYFCASSPKSSYEQYFGPGTRLTVT.

The chain employs TRBV9 and TRBJ2-7; TCRdb designates TRBD1, a call that cannot be tested without DNA. The germline V gene encodes CDR1 SGDLS and CDR2 YYNGEE. This CDR3 region has 15 residues. CDR3 region: CASSVGGGHSYEQYF.